The 28 T cell receptor beta chains given below trace back to one sample, sequenced in a study of tumour-infiltrating T cells in Burkitt lymphoma (dated by TCRdb to between 2020 and 2021). To prepare the library, the immunoSEQ multiplex PCR assay was applied. Imported from immuneACCESS, the table was reduced by TCRdb to in-frame sequences with V and J called. These copies leave out some clones; in studies compared against another copy, an unresolved V gene accounts for under half, and the cause of the remainder is not known. This sample comprises approximately 15,000 clones, roughly 79% of them detected only once. The biggest ten clones account for 2.1% of the sample. The sequencing input was tumor tissue. These receptors all come from a human donor with diffuse large B-cell lymphoma.

V gene TRBV7-2 combines with J gene TRBJ2-1; 9 positions match TRBD2. J was trimmed by 1 base and V by 0 bases; bases with no gene match: 4. Germline CDR1 SGHTA, CDR2 FQGNSA. The CDR3 consists of 17 residues. CDR3 sequence reads: CASSLASSGRSYNEQFF. The CDR3 DNA follows: TGTGCCAGCAGCTTAGCGTCGAGCGGGAGGTCCTACAATGAGCAGTTCTTC.

The rearrangement links TRBV7-8 to TRBJ2-1; 13 nucleotides match TRBD2. The CDR3 contains 17 residues. V dropped 4 bases and J dropped 5; count of bases not matched to a gene: 8. The germline gives CDR1 SGHVS, CDR2 FQNEAQ. In nucleotides, the CDR3 is TGTGCCAGCAGCTCACGACCGGGACTAGCGGGGAACAATGAGCAGTTCTTC. Amino acid sequence: CASSSRPGLAGNNEQFF.

The chain joins TRBV9 to TRBJ2-7, with D tentatively TRBD1 (6 bases). CDR3 length equals 14 residues. The V end lost 4 bases, the J end lost 0 bases, and 11 bases lay between the germline ends. Per the germline V gene, CDR1 is SGDLS and CDR2 is YYNGEE. The CDR3 DNA is TGTGCCAGCAGCCGGACAGATTTCTCCTACGAGCAGTACTTC. Translation: CASSRTDFSYEQYF. Based on the CDR3 plus reference TRBV9 and TRBJ2-7, the full variable domain is DSGVTQTPKHLITATGQRVTLRCSPRSGDLSVYWYQQSLDQGLQFLIQYYNGEERAKGNILERFSAQQFPDLHSELNLSSLELGDSALYFCASSRTDFSYEQYFGPGTRLTVT.

The gene calls are TRBV5-6 and TRBJ2-7; TRBD1 might be the D (6 bases). The CDR3 length is 14 residues. Germline CDR1 SGHDT, CDR2 YYEEEE. Trimming took off 4 bases at V and 0 bases at J, with 11 bases between the two ends. CDR3 region: CASSIDRSSYEQYF. The DNA of the CDR3 is TGTGCCAGCAGCATCGACAGGAGCTCCTACGAGCAGTACTTC. Drawing the rest from reference TRBV5-6 and TRBJ2-7, the complete variable domain is DAGVTQSPTHLIKTRGQQVTLRCSPKSGHDTVSWYQQALGQGPQFIFQYYEEEERQRGNFPDRFSGHQFPNYSSELNVNALLLGDSALYLCASSIDRSSYEQYFGPGTRLTVT.

A few counts support this clone. The chain uses TRBV6-1 and TRBJ1-1, with D possibly matching TRBD1 (5 bases). The germline gives CDR1 MNHNS, CDR2 SASEGT. This CDR3 contains 13 residues. The V end lost 6 bases, the J end lost 4 bases, and 12 bases lay between the germline ends. The DNA of the CDR3 is TGTGCCAGCAGCGGGGCGTACGGCACTGAAGCTTTCTTT. This encodes CASSGAYGTEAFF.

This clone was counted between two and nine times. The CDR3 DNA sequence: TGTGCCAGCAGCTTAATGGCGGGGGACAGGGGAGATACGCAGTATTTT. Protein: CASSLMAGDRGDTQYF. The chain links TRBV7-3 to TRBJ2-3; 10 bases align to TRBD1. The germline V gene has CDR1 SGHTA and CDR2 FQGTGA. The junction had 6 bases not matched to a gene; V was cut back by 1 base and J by 5 bases. The CDR3 totals 16 residues.

The rearrangement joins TRBV15 to TRBJ2-5; 11 bases are a match to TRBD2. The DNA end is a closer match to TRBJ2-7, so the J assignment may be wrong. Germline assignment: CDR1 LNHNV and CDR2 YYDKDF (reference sequence). The CDR3 extends over 15 amino acids. In nucleotides, the CDR3 is TGTGCCACCAGCATCACTAGCGGGAGTTCTAACGAGCAGTACTTC. This encodes CATSITSGSSNEQYF.

This sequence joins TRBV5-4 and TRBJ2-3; 14 nucleotides match TRBD2. The V segment lost 6 bases and the J segment 5 bases; nucleotides outside the gene matches: 5. The CDR3 spans 15 residues. CDR1 and CDR2 from the germline V gene are SGHNT and YYREEE (reference sequence). The CDR3 coding sequence is TGTGCCAGCACCGAGGGACTAGCGGGAGTAGATACGCAGTATTTT. Residues: CASTEGLAGVDTQYF.

The chain recombines TRBV18 with TRBJ2-1; 7 nucleotides agree with TRBD1. The CDR3 loop spans 15 amino acids. Trimming cost V 0 bases and J 7 bases; bases outside gene matches: 6. Looked up from germline, CDR1 is KGHSH and CDR2 is LQKENI. CDR3: CASSPPSPGQNEQFF. CDR3 nucleotide sequence: TGTGCCAGCTCACCACCGTCACCGGGACAGAATGAGCAGTTCTTC.

J is TRBJ2-7 and V is TRBV27, with 12 bases that match TRBD1. CDR3 length: 15 residues. From germline, CDR1 is MNHEY and CDR2 SMNVEV (reference sequence). The V segment lost 3 bases and the J segment 10 bases; nucleotides outside the gene matches: 10. The DNA for the CDR3 is TGTGCCAGCAGTTTCTCCGGGACAGGGGGCGGCGGACAGTACTTC. It encodes CASSFSGTGGGGQYF.

The chain couples TRBV29-1 to TRBJ1-2, with TRBD1 as a possible D gene (5 bases). Trimming took 4 bases from V and 5 from J, leaving 8 bases between them. This CDR3 contains 11 residues. In germline, CDR1 is SQVTM, CDR2 ANQGSEA. Written as DNA, the CDR3 is TGCAGCGTTGGAGGGACGTATGGCTACACCTTC. This codes for CSVGGTYGYTF.

The chain joins TRBV5-6 to TRBJ2-1; TRBD1 matches at 9 bases. Germline CDR1 and CDR2: SGHDT and YYEEEE. This CDR3 comprises 16 residues. The junction had 10 bases not matched to a gene; V was cut back by 4 bases and J by 5 bases. The CDR3 sequence is CASSIPPGQGDNEQFF. The DNA for the CDR3 is TGTGCCAGCAGCATTCCACCGGGACAGGGCGACAATGAGCAGTTCTTC.

V and J are TRBV5-8 and TRBJ1-3, with a possible D match to TRBD1 (6 bases). Between the trimmed V and J ends, which lost 6 bases and 0 bases, there was a span of 22 bases. Germline values: CDR1 SGHTS, CDR2 YDEGEE. The CDR3 contains 18 residues. DNA for the CDR3: TGTGCCAGCAAATACTATAGCTGGACAGCCAGCTCTGGAAACACCATATATTTT. It yields the protein CASKYYSWTASSGNTIYF.

The V and J genes are TRBV4-1 and TRBJ2-1; 12 bases line up with TRBD2. Looked up from germline, CDR1 is MGHRA and CDR2 is YSYEKL. The V and J ends lost 1 base and 9 bases, in that order; junction bases with no gene match: 4. The CDR3 runs to 15 residues. The CDR3 loop is CASSQGLAGVREQFF. The CDR3 DNA sequence: TGCGCCAGCAGCCAAGGACTAGCGGGAGTTCGTGAGCAGTTCTTC.

This clone appeared once. V usage is TRBV27 and J usage is TRBJ2-2; TRBD2 might be the D (6 bases). Germline V gene sequence: CDR1 MNHEY, CDR2 SMNVEV (reference sequence). V gave up 7 bases and J gave up 0 bases, with 15 bases separating them. This CDR3 has 16 amino acids. The CDR3 nucleotides read TGTGCCAGCACCCCTAGGACGGGGGCGAACACCGGGGAGCTGTTTTTT. The encoded protein is CASTPRTGANTGELFF.

A few counts support this clone. The sample contains more than one DNA sequence encoding this CDR3. This sequence joins TRBV2 and TRBJ1-1, with a possible D match to TRBD1 (6 bases). V lost 4 bases to trimming and J lost 7 bases, with 7 bases between them. The germline V gene encodes CDR1 SNHLY and CDR2 FYNNEI. This CDR3 is built from 11 residues. The CDR3 protein is CASSGTVEAFF. CDR3 DNA: TGTGCCAGCAGTGGGACAGTTGAAGCTTTCTTT.

The J gene is TRBJ2-2, the V gene TRBV5-6; D tentatively reads TRBD1 or TRBD2 (7 bases each). The germline CDR1 and CDR2 sequences are SGHDT and YYEEEE. The CDR3 is 16 residues long. Trimming removed 3 bases from V and 4 bases from J, with 16 bases in between. The CDR3 DNA is TGTGCCAGCAGCTCTCTAGACAGGGAGGGCACCGGGGAGCTGTTTTTT. The encoded protein is CASSSLDREGTGELFF. Full variable domain (outside the CDR3, taken from reference TRBV5-6 and TRBJ2-2): DAGVTQSPTHLIKTRGQQVTLRCSPKSGHDTVSWYQQALGQGPQFIFQYYEEEERQRGNFPDRFSGHQFPNYSSELNVNALLLGDSALYLCASSSLDREGTGELFFGEGSRLTVL.

This chain links TRBV10-3 with TRBJ2-3; D uncertain. The CDR3 is made up of 15 amino acids. The germline V and J ends were trimmed by 0 bases and 4 bases, with 11 bases remaining between them. The germline V gene encodes CDR1 ENHRY and CDR2 SYGVKD. Here the CDR3 DNA reads TGTGCCATCAGTGAGTCGACGATCGGTCCAGATACGCAGTATTTT. This gives the protein CAISESTIGPDTQYF.

The chain recombines TRBV7-2 with TRBJ1-1; D gene ambiguous. Per the germline V gene, CDR1 is SGHTA and CDR2 is FQGNSA. This CDR3 is built from 11 residues. V lost 0 bases, J lost 7 bases, and 3 bases lay in between. The CDR3 is CASSLAREAFF. In nucleotides, the CDR3 is TGTGCCAGCAGCTTAGCCCGTGAAGCTTTCTTT. The full variable domain, completed using reference TRBV7-2 and TRBJ1-1, is GAGVSQSPSNKVTEKGKDVELRCDPISGHTALYWYRQSLGQGLEFLIYFQGNSAPDKSGLPSDRFSAERTGGSVSTLTIQRTQQEDSAVYLCASSLAREAFFGQGTRLTVV.

The rearrangement links TRBV5-1 to TRBJ2-1; 11 positions match TRBD2. V trimming: 4 bases; J trimming: 7 bases; junction bases outside the gene matches: 4. CDR1 SGHRS and CDR2 YFSETQ come from the germline V gene. CDR3 size: 14 residues. Here the CDR3 DNA reads TGCGCCAGCAGCGTACTAGCGGGAGTGAATGAGCAGTTCTTC. This gives the protein CASSVLAGVNEQFF.

The chain combines TRBV4-1 with TRBJ2-1; no clear D gene. The CDR3 sequence is 22 residues long. The V gene's germline CDR1 is MGHRA and CDR2 YSYEKL. V was trimmed by 4 bases and J by 9 bases, leaving 40 bases between them. The CDR3 is CASSPVGSHDDSASPRSFEQFF. The CDR3 nucleotides read TGCGCCAGCAGCCCCGTTGGGTCACACGATGATTCAGCTTCCCCGCGGTCATTTGAGCAGTTCTTC.

V gene TRBV7-7 combines with J gene TRBJ2-2; TRBD1 might be the D (6 bases). Germline CDR1 is SSHAT and CDR2 is FNYEAQ (reference sequence). The CDR3 contains 15 residues. Trimming left V 0 bases short and J 4 bases short, with 9 bases between. The CDR3 region has the DNA TGTGCCAGCAGCTTAGCGCGGACAGCCACCGGGGAGCTGTTTTTT. Encoded protein: CASSLARTATGELFF.

This chain connects TRBV27 to TRBJ2-5; 10 bases are a match to TRBD1. From germline, CDR1 is MNHEY and CDR2 SMNVEV (reference sequence). V was clipped by 3 bases and J by 5 bases; unmatched bases: 6. The CDR3 runs to 15 residues. CDR3 region: CASSFGTGVMETQYF. CDR3 nucleotides: TGTGCCAGCAGTTTCGGGACAGGGGTGATGGAGACCCAGTACTTC.

The chain carries TRBV29-1 and TRBJ2-3, with TRBD1 matching over 7 bases. CDR3 length equals 13 residues. Losses at the gene ends were 5 bases for V and 3 bases for J; bases not matched to a gene: 5. Germline V lookup: CDR1 SQVTM, CDR2 ANQGSEA. CDR3 residues: CSVRQGTTDTQYF. Here the CDR3 DNA reads TGCAGCGTTCGACAGGGAACAACAGATACGCAGTATTTT.

Points on this clone: At one end, the junction sequence differs from germline, possibly due to a read error. This chain links TRBV9 with TRBJ2-3, with 10 bases fitting TRBD2. Per the germline V gene, CDR1 is SGDLS and CDR2 is YYNGEE. CDR3 length equals 14 residues. CDR3 coding DNA: TGTGCCAGCAGCGCTAGCGGGGGCACGGATACGCAGTATTTT. It codes for CASSASGGTDTQYF.

The chain recombines TRBV7-6 with TRBJ2-7; D not certain. Germline V CDR1 and CDR2: SGHVS, FNYEAQ. There are 14 residues in the CDR3. V was cut by 3 bases and J by 2 bases, with 11 bases left in between. CDR3 in amino acids: CASSFTPDPYEQYF. CDR3 nucleotide sequence: TGTGCCAGCAGCTTTACCCCTGATCCCTACGAGCAGTACTTC.

This clone appeared a single time. The CDR3 region has the DNA TGTGCCAGCAGTCTCCCTCGGACAGGGACGAACACCGGGGAGCTGTTTTTT. This sequence encodes CASSLPRTGTNTGELFF. V usage is TRBV27 and J usage is TRBJ2-2, with TRBD1 matching 8 bases. V gave up 5 bases and J gave up 0 bases; unmatched junction bases: 8. The CDR3 spans 17 residues. CDR1 and CDR2 (germline): MNHEY, SMNVEV (reference sequence).

The chain combines TRBV19 with TRBJ1-5; 9 nucleotides match TRBD1. This CDR3 contains 15 residues. The V and J ends lost 7 bases and 5 bases, in that order; junction bases with no gene match: 9. The V gene's germline CDR1 is LNHDA and CDR2 SQIVND (reference sequence). The CDR3 is CASTQGDRGYQPQHF. For the CDR3, the DNA is TGTGCCAGTACCCAAGGAGACAGGGGGTATCAGCCCCAGCATTTT.